The 31 T cell receptor beta chains reported below all come from one sample, sequenced in a study of technical replicates of blood from four donors (dated by TCRdb to about 2017). The library was obtained by the immunoSEQ multiplex PCR assay. In its TCRdb copy, this immuneACCESS table keeps in-frame sequences only and misses some clones. Where compared with another copy, unresolved V genes explain less than half of these, and the others have no known cause. The sample profile shows about 81,000 clones; under 97% of them were found once. Clones ranked in the top ten supply roughly 0.4% of the sample. Sequences were obtained from T cells isolated from PBMCs. The receptors come from a human donor in good health.

The rearrangement uses TRBV5-1 and TRBJ2-3; D is possibly TRBD2 (6 bases). The ends were cut back, 5 bases at V and 0 bases at J, with 10 bases in the middle. The germline gives CDR1 SGHRS, CDR2 YFSETQ. There are 14 residues in the CDR3. CDR3 DNA: TGCGCCAGCAGAGGAGGGCCTAGCACAGATACGCAGTATTTT. It is translated as CASRGGPSTDTQYF.

The chain joins TRBV6-5 to TRBJ1-4; D gene uncertain. The ends were cut back, 0 bases at V and 6 bases at J, with 8 bases in the middle. Germline CDR1 is MNHEY and CDR2 is SVGAGI. This CDR3 comprises 14 residues. The CDR3 nucleotides are TGTGCCAGCAGTTACTCTCGGGGTGATGAAAAACTGTTTTTT. Encoded protein: CASSYSRGDEKLFF.

The rearrangement joins TRBV9 to TRBJ2-1, with 9 bases that match TRBD2. The CDR3 is 15 residues long. CDR1 and CDR2 from the germline V gene are SGDLS and YYNGEE. V lost 6 bases and J lost 2; bases outside the gene matches: 6. The CDR3 reads CASTPSGRTYNEQFF. CDR3 DNA sequence: TGTGCCAGCACCCCGAGCGGGAGGACCTACAATGAGCAGTTCTTC.

As regards this clone: At one boundary the junction diverges from the germline segment, which might be a read error. The J gene is TRBJ2-7, the V gene TRBV5-6; 8 nucleotides match TRBD1. The CDR3 sequence is 15 residues long. Germline values: CDR1 SGHDT, CDR2 YYEEEE. In DNA form, the CDR3 reads TGTGCCAGCAGGTTGGACAGGGACAGAATCTACGAGCAGTACTTC. Its protein product is CASRLDRDRIYEQYF.

The chain couples TRBV5-1 to TRBJ2-7; TRBD1 is a possible D gene (5 bases). The CDR3 covers 16 residues. Trimming removed 1 base from V and 2 bases from J, with 16 bases in between. Germline loops: CDR1 SGHRS, CDR2 YFSETQ. CDR3 nucleotides: TGCGCCAGCAGCTTGTCGGGCCTGGGGCTACCCTACGAGCAGTACTTC. It translates to CASSLSGLGLPYEQYF.

In its sample, this clone was seen once. This chain joins TRBV4-3 and TRBJ2-7; 11 bases align to TRBD2. The CDR3 has 14 residues. V dropped 4 bases and J dropped 2; count of bases not matched to a gene: 1. In germline, CDR1 is LGHNA, CDR2 YSLEER. CDR3 amino acids: CASSLTSGTYEQYF. CDR3 coding DNA: TGCGCCAGCAGCCTGACTAGCGGGACCTACGAGCAGTACTTC.

The chain carries TRBV11-2 and TRBJ2-7, with 7 positions matching TRBD1. The CDR3 runs 16 residues. J lost 7 bases, V lost 5 bases, and 17 bases had no gene match. CDR1 and CDR2 (germline): SGHAT, FQNNGV. The CDR3 nucleotides are TGTGCCAGCAGCGTCGGCCCGGGACAGATGGGATGGGAGCAGTACTTC. Encoded protein: CASSVGPGQMGWEQYF.

The V and J genes are TRBV28 and TRBJ2-1, with D possibly matching TRBD2 (6 bases). CDR1 and CDR2 from the germline V gene are MDHEN and SYDVKM. The CDR3 extends over 14 amino acids. The germline V and J ends were trimmed by 4 bases and 8 bases, with 15 bases remaining between them. CDR3 loop: CASSSGLQIYEQFF. As DNA, the CDR3 is TGTGCCAGCAGTTCGGGACTCCAAATCTATGAGCAGTTCTTC.

V gene TRBV5-4 combines with J gene TRBJ2-3; 8 bases agree with TRBD2. The ends lost 4 bases at V and 5 bases at J; junction bases unmatched: 6. This CDR3 is 14 amino acids long. Germline values: CDR1 SGHNT, CDR2 YYREEE (reference sequence). CDR3 DNA sequence: TGTGCCAGCAGCGGTAGCGGGACGGGAGATACGCAGTATTTT. Protein product: CASSGSGTGDTQYF.

The chain employs TRBV7-3 and TRBJ1-2, with D perhaps TRBD1 (5 bases). The CDR3 has 14 amino acids. Per the germline V gene, CDR1 is SGHTA and CDR2 is FQGTGA. Trimming pared 2 bases from V and 8 bases from J, leaving 15 bases between. CDR3 DNA sequence: TGTGCCAGCAGCTTAGATCAGGGCCTAAGAGGCTACACCTTC. Translated: CASSLDQGLRGYTF.

This chain joins TRBV5-8 and TRBJ1-2; D call uncertain. V shed 2 bases and J shed 0 bases, with 5 bases lying between them. CDR3 length: 13 amino acids. The V gene's germline CDR1 is SGHTS and CDR2 YDEGEE. The CDR3 DNA sequence: TGTGCCAGCAGCTTTGCAGCTAACTATGGCTACACCTTC. As protein: CASSFAANYGYTF.

V is TRBV19 and J is TRBJ2-6; 7 bases are shared with TRBD2. J lost 0 bases, V lost 3 bases, and 8 bases had no gene match. The CDR3 loop spans 18 amino acids. CDR1 and CDR2 from the germline V gene are LNHDA and SQIVND (reference sequence). CDR3 residues: CASSIRLAPYSGANVLTF. CDR3 bases: TGTGCCAGTAGTATCCGACTAGCCCCATACTCTGGGGCCAACGTCCTGACTTTC.

This chain joins TRBV28 and TRBJ1-2, with 10 positions matching TRBD1. Germline CDR1 and CDR2: MDHEN and SYDVKM. Trimming at V came to 0 bases and at J to 4 bases, leaving 8 bases not matched to a gene. The CDR3 spans 17 residues. The DNA of the CDR3 is TGTGCCAGCAGTTTATGGGGGACAGGGGTCGCAAGCTATGGCTACACCTTC. It specifies CASSLWGTGVASYGYTF.

This rearrangement joins TRBV21-1 to TRBJ1-5. TRBV21-1 represents a pseudogene. The CDR3 covers 16 residues. The CDR3 spells CASSKGRGDGDQPQHF. The CDR3 DNA is TGTGCCAGCAGCAAAGGACGAGGTGACGGCGATCAGCCCCAGCATTTT.

The chain combines TRBV27 with TRBJ2-7, with a possible D match to TRBD2 (5 bases). Trimming took 6 bases from V and 3 from J, leaving 15 bases between them. CDR1 is MNHEY, CDR2 SMNVEV, per germline (reference sequence). This CDR3 has 14 amino acids. The CDR3 loop is CASRTTLSNYEQYF. DNA for the CDR3: TGTGCCAGCAGGACTACCCTCTCAAACTACGAGCAGTACTTC.

This sequence joins TRBV28 and TRBJ1-1; D possibly corresponds to TRBD1 (6 bases). Germline CDR1 reads MDHEN; CDR2 reads SYDVKM. Trimming removed 2 bases at V and 0 bases at J, with 7 bases between. The CDR3 has 14 residues. CDR3 sequence reads: CASSLAGVNTEAFF. In DNA, the CDR3 is TGTGCCAGCAGTTTAGCAGGGGTGAACACTGAAGCTTTCTTT.

The V call is TRBV7-7, the J call TRBJ2-7; D possibly corresponds to TRBD1 (6 bases). V lost 2 bases to trimming and J lost 0 bases, with 11 bases between them. This CDR3 has 15 amino acids. CDR1 SSHAT and CDR2 FNYEAQ come from the germline V gene (reference sequence). CDR3 protein: CASSLSQGPSYEQYF. The CDR3, as DNA: TGTGCCAGCAGCTTAAGTCAGGGGCCCTCCTACGAGCAGTACTTC.

The chain joins TRBV29-1 to TRBJ2-7; possible D gene TRBD2, 6 bases. The CDR3 consists of 11 residues. The germline gives CDR1 SQVTM, CDR2 ANQGSEA. V was cut by 4 bases and J by 3 bases, with 7 bases left in between. The CDR3: CSVVGGYEQYF. The CDR3 DNA reads TGCAGCGTTGTCGGGGGCTACGAGCAGTACTTC.

This rearrangement joins TRBV10-3 to TRBJ2-7; D perhaps matches TRBD1 (5 bases). Germline V lookup: CDR1 ENHRY, CDR2 SYGVKD. Trimming stripped 4 bases from V and 9 bases from J, with 10 bases between. The CDR3 covers 11 residues. Here the CDR3 DNA reads TGTGCCATCAGTGGTGCAGGGTGGCAGTACTTC. Amino acid sequence: CAISGAGWQYF.

This sequence joins TRBV12-5 and TRBJ2-7, with 9 bases that match TRBD2. The V gene end was trimmed by 6 bases and the J gene end by 5 bases; junction bases not matched to a gene: 8. The CDR3 sequence is 14 residues long. Germline CDR1 and CDR2: LGHNT and FRNRAP. CDR3 coding DNA: TGTGCTAGTGGGCCCGGGACTAGCAGACACGAGCAGTACTTC. This gives the protein CASGPGTSRHEQYF.

The chain links TRBV29-1 to TRBJ1-1, with D perhaps TRBD1 (5 bases). Between the trimmed V and J ends, which lost 2 bases and 4 bases, there was a span of 11 bases. Germline CDR1 is SQVTM and CDR2 is ANQGSEA. The CDR3 runs 13 residues. CDR3 protein: CSVEIGHGTEAFF. CDR3 nucleotide sequence: TGCAGCGTTGAAATCGGACATGGCACTGAAGCTTTCTTT.

The chain recombines TRBV6-5 with TRBJ2-7; D is possibly TRBD1 (6 bases). Germline CDR1 reads MNHEY; CDR2 reads SVGAGI. The CDR3 spans 15 residues. V shed 2 bases and J shed 2 bases, with 13 bases lying between them. For the CDR3, the DNA is TGTGCCAGCAGTTACGGCCAGGGGCCTCCCTACGAGCAGTACTTC. As protein: CASSYGQGPPYEQYF.

The rearrangement joins TRBV28 to TRBJ2-7; D possibly corresponds to TRBD1 (6 bases). V lost 4 bases and J 0 bases, leaving 7 bases between the germline ends. The germline V gene encodes CDR1 MDHEN and CDR2 SYDVKM. CDR3 length: 13 residues. This CDR3 is CASSSGDSYEQYF. CDR3 DNA: TGTGCCAGCAGTTCAGGGGACTCCTACGAGCAGTACTTC.

The chain uses TRBV5-1 and TRBJ2-5, with D possibly TRBD1 on 5 matching bases. The CDR3 loop spans 13 amino acids. CDR1 SGHRS and CDR2 YFSETQ come from the germline V gene. V was cut by 3 bases and J by 3 bases, with 9 bases left in between. The CDR3 DNA reads TGCGCCAGCAGCTATCAGGGTGAAGAGACCCAGTACTTC. Translation: CASSYQGEETQYF.

The chain carries TRBV19 and TRBJ2-7, with TRBD2 matching over 10 bases. V shed 10 bases and J 6 bases; nucleotides not matched to a gene: 6. Germline loops: CDR1 LNHDA, CDR2 SQIVND (reference sequence). This CDR3 contains 12 residues. The DNA of the CDR3 is TGTGCCACCACAAGGACTAGCGGCGAGCAGTACTTC. Its protein product is CATTRTSGEQYF. The full variable domain, with the rest looked up from reference TRBV19 and TRBJ2-7, is DGGITQSPKYLFRKEGQNVTLSCEQNLNHDAMYWYRQDPGQGLRLIYYSQIVNDFQKGDIAEGYSVSREKKESFPLTVTSAQKNPTAFYLCATTRTSGEQYFGPGTRLTVT.

The chain recombines TRBV29-1 with TRBJ2-3, with D maybe TRBD1 (6 bases). CDR3 size: 12 residues. Germline CDR1 and CDR2: SQVTM and ANQGSEA. V lost 3 bases to trimming and J lost 4 bases, with 8 bases between them. Here the CDR3 reads CSVETGPDTQYF. CDR3 nucleotide sequence: TGCAGCGTTGAGACAGGACCAGATACGCAGTATTTT.

The chain is built from TRBV6-5 and TRBJ2-3, with 9 bases identical to TRBD2. The junction had 3 bases not matched to a gene; V was cut back by 4 bases and J by 1 base. The CDR3 consists of 15 residues. Germline CDR1 and CDR2: MNHEY and SVGAGI. CDR3 amino acids: CASSSGTSRTDTQYF. The CDR3, as DNA: TGTGCCAGCAGTTCCGGGACTAGCCGCACAGATACGCAGTATTTT.

The V and J genes are TRBV6-1 and TRBJ1-4, with a weak D call TRBD1 (6 bases). Germline assignment: CDR1 MNHNS and CDR2 SASEGT. Trimming took 7 bases from V and 7 from J, leaving 16 bases between them. The CDR3 is 14 residues long. CDR3: CASTGERGGEKLFF. The CDR3 region has the DNA TGTGCCAGCACAGGGGAACGGGGGGGTGAAAAACTGTTTTTT.

The chain carries TRBV28 and TRBJ1-2; the D is unclear. This CDR3 is built from 13 residues. Germline lookup yields CDR1 MDHEN and CDR2 SYDVKM. The V gene lost 3 bases and the J gene lost 7 bases, with 12 bases spanning the gap. The chain's CDR3 is CASSLSGSGGYTF. In DNA, the CDR3 is TGTGCCAGCAGTTTGAGTGGTTCAGGTGGCTACACCTTC.

Of note for this clone: The same CDR3 arises from other DNA sequences in this sample as well. This chain's CDR3 is CASSLGQYNEQFF. As DNA, the CDR3 is TGTGCCAGCAGTTTGGGCCAGTACAATGAGCAGTTCTTC. The rearrangement uses TRBV28 and TRBJ2-1; D gene uncertain. The ends were cut back, 3 bases at V and 4 bases at J, with 7 bases in the middle. The germline CDR1 and CDR2 sequences are MDHEN and SYDVKM. This CDR3 comprises 13 residues.

The chain recombines TRBV30 with TRBJ1-1, with 7 bases lining up with TRBD1. Germline V gives CDR1 GTSNPN, CDR2 SVGIG (reference sequence). The CDR3 is 13 amino acids. With V trimmed by 3 bases and J by 1 base, 2 bases remained unmatched. The CDR3 DNA reads as TGTGCCTGGAGCCGACAGGGGAACACTGAAGCTTTCTTT. Residues: CAWSRQGNTEAFF.